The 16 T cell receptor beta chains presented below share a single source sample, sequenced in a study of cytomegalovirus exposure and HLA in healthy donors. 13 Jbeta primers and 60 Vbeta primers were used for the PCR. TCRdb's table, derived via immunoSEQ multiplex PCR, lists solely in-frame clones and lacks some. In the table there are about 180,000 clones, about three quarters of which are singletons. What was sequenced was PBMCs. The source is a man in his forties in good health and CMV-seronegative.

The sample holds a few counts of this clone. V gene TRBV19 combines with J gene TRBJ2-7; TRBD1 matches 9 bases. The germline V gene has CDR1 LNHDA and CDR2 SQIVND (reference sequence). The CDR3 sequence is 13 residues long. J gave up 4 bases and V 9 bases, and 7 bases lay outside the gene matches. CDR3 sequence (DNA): TGTGCCAGCAGGGACAGGGAGGTGTACGAGCAGTACTTC. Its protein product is CASRDREVYEQYF.

CDR3 loop: CASRGTGGVEATEAFF. The CDR3, as DNA: TGTGCCAGCAGGGGGACAGGGGGCGTAGAGGCCACTGAAGCTTTCTTT. The rearrangement uses TRBV2 and TRBJ1-1; 12 nucleotides line up with TRBD1. CDR3 size: 16 residues. Germline CDR1 reads SNHLY; CDR2 reads FYNNEI. After removal of 6 bases from V and 4 bases from J, the junction contained 9 bases not matched to a gene.

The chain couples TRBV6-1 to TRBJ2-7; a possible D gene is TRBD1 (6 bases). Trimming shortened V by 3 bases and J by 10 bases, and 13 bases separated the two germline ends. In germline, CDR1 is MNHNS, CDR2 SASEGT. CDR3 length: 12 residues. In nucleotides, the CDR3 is TGTGCCAGCAGTGACCACGGGACACGCCAGTACTTC. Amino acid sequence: CASSDHGTRQYF.

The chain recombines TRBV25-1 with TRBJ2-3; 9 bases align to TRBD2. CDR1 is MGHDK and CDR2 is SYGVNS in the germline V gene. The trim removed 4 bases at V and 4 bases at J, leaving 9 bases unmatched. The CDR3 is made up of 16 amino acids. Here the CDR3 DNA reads TGTGCCAGCAGTGCCCCGCTTGCGGGGGGGTCAGATACGCAGTATTTT. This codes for CASSAPLAGGSDTQYF.

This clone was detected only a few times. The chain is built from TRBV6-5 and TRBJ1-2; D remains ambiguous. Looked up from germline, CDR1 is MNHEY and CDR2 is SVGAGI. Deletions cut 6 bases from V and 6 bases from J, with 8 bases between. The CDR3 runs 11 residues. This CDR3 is CASSNGDGYTF. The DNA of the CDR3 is TGTGCCAGCAGCAACGGTGATGGCTACACCTTC.

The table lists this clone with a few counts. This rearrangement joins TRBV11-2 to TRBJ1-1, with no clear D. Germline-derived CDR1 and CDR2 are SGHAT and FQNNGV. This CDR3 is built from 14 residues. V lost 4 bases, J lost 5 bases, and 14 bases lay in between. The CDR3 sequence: CASSSERVSTEAFF. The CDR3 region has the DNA TGTGCCAGCAGCTCGGAGAGGGTGTCTACTGAAGCTTTCTTT. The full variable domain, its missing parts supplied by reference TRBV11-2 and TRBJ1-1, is EAGVAQSPRYKIIEKRQSVAFWCNPISGHATLYWYQQILGQGPKLLIQFQNNGVVDDSQLPKDRFSAERLKGVDSTLKIQPAKLEDSAVYLCASSSERVSTEAFFGQGTRLTVV.

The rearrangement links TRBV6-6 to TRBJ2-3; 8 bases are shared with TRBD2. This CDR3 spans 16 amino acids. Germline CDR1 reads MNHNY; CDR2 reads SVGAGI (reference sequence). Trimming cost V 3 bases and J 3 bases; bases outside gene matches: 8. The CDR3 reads CASSYTGGDLTDTQYF. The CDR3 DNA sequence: TGTGCCAGCAGTTATACCGGGGGGGACTTAACAGATACGCAGTATTTT.

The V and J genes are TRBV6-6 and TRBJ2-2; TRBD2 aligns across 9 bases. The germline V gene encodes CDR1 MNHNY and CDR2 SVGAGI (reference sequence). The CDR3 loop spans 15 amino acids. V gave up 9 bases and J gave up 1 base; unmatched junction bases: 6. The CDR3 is CASLPTSGNTGELFF. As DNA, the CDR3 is TGTGCCAGTCTACCGACTAGCGGGAACACCGGGGAGCTGTTTTTT.

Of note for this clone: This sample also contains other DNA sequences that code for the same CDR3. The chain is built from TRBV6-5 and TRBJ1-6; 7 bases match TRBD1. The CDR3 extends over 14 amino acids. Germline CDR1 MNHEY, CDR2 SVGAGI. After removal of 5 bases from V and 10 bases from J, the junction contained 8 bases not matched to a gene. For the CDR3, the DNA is TGTGCCAGCAGTCTAGACAGGGTCGGGTCACCCCTCCACTTT. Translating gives CASSLDRVGSPLHF.

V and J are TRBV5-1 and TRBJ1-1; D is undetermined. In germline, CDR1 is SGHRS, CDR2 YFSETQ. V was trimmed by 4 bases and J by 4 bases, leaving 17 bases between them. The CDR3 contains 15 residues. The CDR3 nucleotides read TGCGCCAGCAGCCTGTGGACCCAGGAGGGCACTGAAGCTTTCTTT. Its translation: CASSLWTQEGTEAFF.

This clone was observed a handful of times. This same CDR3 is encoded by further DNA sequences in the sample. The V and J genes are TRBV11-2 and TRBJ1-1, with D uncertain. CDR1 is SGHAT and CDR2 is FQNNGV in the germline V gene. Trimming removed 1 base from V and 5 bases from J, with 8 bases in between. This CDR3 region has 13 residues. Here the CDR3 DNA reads TGTGCCAGCAGCTTAGCCGGCGGTACTGAAGCTTTCTTT. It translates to CASSLAGGTEAFF.

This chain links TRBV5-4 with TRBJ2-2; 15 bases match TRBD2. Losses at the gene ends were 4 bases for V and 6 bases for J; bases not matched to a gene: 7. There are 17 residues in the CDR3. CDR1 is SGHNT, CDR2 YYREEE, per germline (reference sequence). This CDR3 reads CASSTGTSGGMAGELFF. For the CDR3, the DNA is TGTGCCAGCAGCACCGGGACTAGCGGGGGGATGGCCGGGGAGCTGTTTTTT.

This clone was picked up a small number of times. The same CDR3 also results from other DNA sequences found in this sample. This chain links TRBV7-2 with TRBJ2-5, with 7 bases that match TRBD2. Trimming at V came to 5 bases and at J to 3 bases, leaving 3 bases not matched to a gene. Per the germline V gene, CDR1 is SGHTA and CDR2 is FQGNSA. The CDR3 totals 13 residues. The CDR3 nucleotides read TGTGCCAGCAGCCGGGACTATAAAGAGACCCAGTACTTC. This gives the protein CASSRDYKETQYF.

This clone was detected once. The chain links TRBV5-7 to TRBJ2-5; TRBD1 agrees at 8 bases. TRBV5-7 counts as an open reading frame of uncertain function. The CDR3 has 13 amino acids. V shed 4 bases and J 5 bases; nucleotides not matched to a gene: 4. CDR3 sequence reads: CASSPRGQETQYF. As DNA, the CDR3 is TGTGCCAGCAGCCCCAGGGGGCAGGAGACCCAGTACTTC.

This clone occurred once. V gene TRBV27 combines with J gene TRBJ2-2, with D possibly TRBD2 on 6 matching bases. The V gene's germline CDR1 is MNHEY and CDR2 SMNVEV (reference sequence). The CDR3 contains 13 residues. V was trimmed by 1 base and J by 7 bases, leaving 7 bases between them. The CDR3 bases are TGTGCCAGCAGTTTATTCGGGAGCGGGGAGCTGTTTTTT. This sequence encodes CASSLFGSGELFF.

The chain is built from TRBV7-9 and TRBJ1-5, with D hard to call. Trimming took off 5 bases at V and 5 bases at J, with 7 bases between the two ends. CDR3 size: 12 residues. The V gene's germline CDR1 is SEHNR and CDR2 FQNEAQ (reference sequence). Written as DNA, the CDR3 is TGTGCCAGCAGCAACATGGATCAGCCCCAGCATTTT. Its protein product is CASSNMDQPQHF.